This section outlines one TCR beta chain sequence together with its context. Its antigen remains undetermined. No clone much larger than this one lies a single base away; base qualities are absent. The record originates from a study of blood T cell repertoires in COVID-19 (TCRdb year 2020). At the level of the whole study: Samples from collaborators originated in the United States, Italy and Spain and spanned both the acute and convalescent phases of COVID-19. The repertoires were made available in a free public database intended to serve as a resource for research on the immune response to SARS-CoV-2. Nearly every sample came with metadata listing a de-identified subject ID, COVID-19 status, age in years and sex. Deeply sampled blood TCRbeta repertoires from subjects exposed to, actively infected with, or recovered from COVID-19 were included in the dataset. Samples were obtained from the ongoing ImmuneRACE study (first 160 participants) and from some 1,300 subjects provided by 6 global collaborators. HLA class I and class II types, where available, came from metadata supplied by the sample provider rather than from assay-based typing. The material from the prospective study consisted of cDNA or gDNA derived from T cells, B-cell-depleted T cells, or PBMCs.

Enrolling through a virtual design, the prospective study's participants ranged in age from about 18 to 89 years and lived across about two dozen United States geographic areas. In the prospective study, cohorts were assigned on the basis of participant-reported clinical history obtained from a screening survey and a study questionnaire. Recovered participants in ImmuneRACE Cohort 3 were defined by two consecutive negative NP/OP PCR tests, clearance by a healthcare professional, or resolution of symptoms. In the prospective study, whole blood, serum and a nasopharyngeal or oropharyngeal swab were collected from each participant by mobile phlebotomists. Participants in the prospective study had the option to provide additional blood draws and questionnaires over a roughly 2-month period. Prospective study blood samples were shipped either frozen or at room temperature before DNA extraction. The immunoSEQ Assay, a bias-controlled multiplex PCR, was used to amplify TCRbeta CDR3 regions from genomic DNA. The published analysis was carried out like this. The number of nucleated cells in each sample was estimated by amplification of reference gene primers within the assay. To quantify the absolute abundance of each unique TCRbeta CDR3 rearrangement, sequence reads were collapsed and filtered. For each sample, productive Simpson clonality was calculated by taking the square root of Simpson's diversity index across productive rearrangements. Not all clones reach the TCRdb copy of this immuneACCESS table, which keeps in-frame sequences only. Checked studies attribute under half of the gap to unresolved V genes and leave the rest unexplained. The DNA was the basis for D and trimming; V, J and clone size are from that table. A total of more than 250,000 clones appear in this sample, around 90% of them only once. The ten largest clones represent approximately 5% of the sample.

Looking up the germline V gene (reference sequence) yields CDR1 GTSNPN and CDR2 SVGIG. The CDR3 starts with the cysteine, ends with the phenylalanine, and has 17 residues. CDR3 DNA only is kept here, 51 bases in frame from base 1. The junction shows trimming of 3 bases on V and 0 bases on J, plus 20 bases between the germline ends. Overall study results and their limits: How much clinical and demographic metadata was included differed by source and by participant, and the metadata was provided uncurated.

Input material: PBMCs or T cells enriched from blood (not recorded which). Recombination linked TRBV30 to TRBJ1-1; TRBD1 might be the D gene, on 5 matching bases. The clonotype was recovered from a woman in her 30s who had recovered from COVID-19. Read as DNA, the sequence is TGTGCCTGGAGCCCTCCCCGACAGATCCCCATGAACACTGAAGCTTTCTTT. Translated, this is CAWSPPRQIPMNTEAFF.